The 21 T cell receptor beta chains in this list originate from one sample, sequenced in a study of T cells after yellow fever vaccination. A single record per CDR3 protein comes from TCRdb applying MiXCR to the 5' RACE reads. Among about 340,000 distinct CDR3 sequences, around 4.1% were seen once, and the ten largest hold 24%. The material was PBMCs, obtained 5 days after the yellow fever booster vaccination. These receptor sequences come from a man aged 18 to 29 who received the YFV17D yellow fever vaccine.

This chain uses TRBV20-1 with TRBJ2-3, with D perhaps matching TRBD2 (5 bases). CDR3 length: 16 residues. Germline V gives CDR1 DFQATT, CDR2 SNEGSKA (reference sequence). The V and J ends lost 0 bases and 1 base respectively, with 14 bases between them. CDR3 amino acids: CSARDMRVGRTDTQYF. The CDR3 DNA reads as TGCAGTGCTAGAGATATGAGGGTAGGGCGCACAGATACGCAGTATTTT.

This clonotype was picked up many times. The chain is built from TRBV29-1 and TRBJ2-3; TRBD1 or TRBD2 may be the D gene (5 bases each). CDR3 length equals 14 residues. Germline V gene sequence: CDR1 SQVTM, CDR2 ANQGSEA. V gave up 6 bases and J gave up 5 bases, with 18 bases separating them. The CDR3 here is CSVAIEGQGDTQYF. The DNA for the CDR3 is TGCAGCGTCGCAATAGAGGGGCAAGGAGATACGCAGTATTTT.

This clonotype was observed a few times. This sequence joins TRBV6-6 and TRBJ2-4, with D maybe TRBD2 (7 bases). The CDR3 extends over 14 amino acids. V dropped 6 bases and J dropped 8 bases, with 17 bases sitting between them. In germline, CDR1 is MNHNY, CDR2 SVGAGI (reference sequence). The DNA of the CDR3 is TGTGCCAGCAGCAGAGGGGGGGATGTGGACATTCAGTACTTC. Residues: CASSRGGDVDIQYF.

The J gene is TRBJ2-7, the V gene TRBV7-2; TRBD1 is a possible D gene (6 bases). This CDR3 has 13 residues. Germline CDR1 reads SGHTA; CDR2 reads FQGNSA. This CDR3 reads CASSPTGPYGQYV. In DNA, the CDR3 is TGTGCCAGCAGTCCGACAGGCCCCTACGGGCAGTACGTC.

This clonotype occurred many times. The chain uses TRBV4-3 and TRBJ2-5; a weak D match, TRBD2 (5 bases). CDR1 LGHNA and CDR2 YSLEER come from the germline V gene. Between the trimmed V and J ends, which lost 1 base and 5 bases, there was a span of 17 bases. The CDR3 is made up of 16 amino acids. The CDR3 region is CASSQGETVGWETQYF. CDR3 coding DNA: TGCGCCAGCAGCCAAGGGGAGACCGTAGGTTGGGAGACCCAGTACTTC.

This clonotype was detected ten times or more. Here the CDR3 DNA reads TGCGCCAGCAGCTTGAGCGTTCGACGCTCTGGGGCCAACGTCCTGACTTTC. Residues: CASSLSVRRSGANVLTF. V and J are TRBV5-1 and TRBJ2-6, with unresolved D. The V and J ends lost 1 base and 0 bases respectively, with 11 bases between them. This CDR3 is 17 amino acids long. Germline CDR1 SGHRS, CDR2 YFSETQ.

This sequence joins TRBV5-6 and TRBJ1-2; TRBD1 might be the D (6 bases). This CDR3 has 16 amino acids. Trimming pared 1 base from V and 4 bases from J, leaving 17 bases between. Looked up from germline, CDR1 is SGHDT and CDR2 is YYEEEE. CDR3 in amino acids: CASSLSRRGLGYGYTF. In DNA form, the CDR3 reads TGTGCCAGCAGCTTGTCACGCCGGGGGCTCGGCTATGGCTACACCTTC.

In this sample, this clonotype turned up a few times. The CDR3 protein is CASSPGAGLAGEQFF. Written as DNA, the CDR3 is TGTGCCAGCAGCCCAGGGGCGGGACTAGCGGGGGAGCAGTTCTTC. The chain combines TRBV7-2 with TRBJ2-1; 13 bases fit TRBD2. This CDR3 has 15 residues. V lost 5 bases to trimming and J lost 10 bases; unmatched junction nucleotides: 8. Looked up from germline, CDR1 is SGHTA and CDR2 is FQGNSA.

The rearrangement joins TRBV4-3 to TRBJ2-3; D possibly corresponds to TRBD1 (5 bases). Per germline, CDR1 LGHNA and CDR2 YSLEER. The CDR3 extends over 18 amino acids. Deletions cut 0 bases from V and 0 bases from J, with 16 bases between. CDR3 DNA sequence: TGCGCCAGCAGCCAAGATCTGGATGTCGCAGGGAGCACAGATACGCAGTATTTT. It specifies CASSQDLDVAGSTDTQYF.

The rearrangement links TRBV11-2 to TRBJ2-3; D is unclear. Germline V gives CDR1 SGHAT, CDR2 FQNNGV. The CDR3 runs 16 residues. The V end lost 3 bases, the J end lost 0 bases, and 13 bases lay between the germline ends. The CDR3 region has the DNA TGTGCCAGCAGCTTGTCAGCTAAAACTAGCACAGATACGCAGTATTTT. Its protein is CASSLSAKTSTDTQYF.

This clonotype was counted at least ten times. This chain links TRBV6-5 with TRBJ1-5, with 9 positions matching TRBD1. With 2 bases clipped from V and 15 bases from J, the junction kept 8 bases outside the gene matches. CDR3 length equals 13 residues. CDR1 and CDR2 (germline): MNHEY, SVGAGI. CDR3 sequence: CASSYDTTGGLHF. The CDR3 DNA reads TGTGCCAGCAGTTACGATACGACAGGGGGATTGCATTTT.

V usage is TRBV7-9 and J usage is TRBJ2-7, with 8 bases aligning to TRBD2. Germline trimming cut 1 base from V and 6 bases from J; bases unmatched to any gene: 5. Per germline, CDR1 SEHNR and CDR2 FQNEAQ (reference sequence). This CDR3 has 14 amino acids. The chain's CDR3 is CASSLGGAGGEQYV. As DNA, the CDR3 is TGTGCCAGCAGCTTAGGAGGTGCGGGGGGCGAGCAGTACGTC.

This clonotype was seen ten or more times. The chain uses TRBV7-9 and TRBJ2-4, with a tentative D call TRBD1 (5 bases). This CDR3 spans 15 amino acids. The V gene's germline CDR1 is SEHNR and CDR2 FQNEAQ (reference sequence). The V gene lost 4 bases and the J gene lost 3 bases, with 13 bases spanning the gap. Here the CDR3 reads CASSSSGSGKNIQYF. The CDR3 region has the DNA TGTGCCAGCAGCTCATCAGGGTCCGGCAAAAACATTCAGTACTTC.

This clonotype was found a few times. V gene TRBV7-9 combines with J gene TRBJ1-2, with TRBD1 matching over 7 bases. Trimming took 5 bases from V and 0 from J; bases not matched to a gene: 3. This CDR3 is 14 amino acids long. Germline values: CDR1 SEHNR, CDR2 FQNEAQ (reference sequence). Here the CDR3 DNA reads TGTGCCAGCAGCCGGACAGGAGCTAACTATGGCTACACCTTC. Translation: CASSRTGANYGYTF.

This clonotype has a count of ten or more. The chain couples TRBV5-1 to TRBJ2-3; D remains unclear. Germline V gene sequence: CDR1 SGHRS, CDR2 YFSETQ. The CDR3 totals 14 residues. Trimming took off 2 bases at V and 3 bases at J, with 10 bases between the two ends. The DNA for the CDR3 is TGCGCCAGCAGCTTTGGTGTGAGGACAGATACGCAGTATTTT. Its protein is CASSFGVRTDTQYF.

This clonotype was observed a few times. The gene calls are TRBV25-1 and TRBJ2-5; TRBD1 matches at 10 bases. In germline, CDR1 is MGHDK, CDR2 SYGVNS. This CDR3 is 15 amino acids long. J lost 1 base, V lost 8 bases, and 7 bases had no gene match. CDR3 region: CASRGGQGFQETQYF. For the CDR3, the DNA is TGTGCCAGCCGGGGGGGACAGGGGTTCCAAGAGACCCAGTACTTC.

This clonotype was seen only a few times. The junction departs from germline at one end; a sequencing error may be responsible. This chain links TRBV19 with TRBJ2-7, with no clear D. In germline, CDR1 is LNHDA, CDR2 SQIVND (reference sequence). The CDR3 loop spans 8 amino acids. The CDR3 DNA reads TGTGCCACCCGACAATCGGTCTTC. This codes for CATRQSVF.

This clonotype was picked up a small number of times. The V gene is TRBV5-1, the J gene TRBJ1-4, with D tentatively TRBD1 (6 bases). Germline-derived CDR1 and CDR2 are SGHRS and YFSETQ. The CDR3 covers 15 residues. Trimming removed 5 bases from V and 8 bases from J, with 19 bases in between. The CDR3 coding sequence is TGCGCCAGCAGGGAGCAGGGGCTTAAAGAGGAAAAACTGTTTTTT. This gives the protein CASREQGLKEEKLFF.

The table lists this clonotype with many counts. The junction departs from germline at one end; a sequencing error may be responsible. The chain carries TRBV5-1 and TRBJ2-6; D unclear. Germline values: CDR1 SGHRS, CDR2 YFSETQ. The CDR3 is 14 residues long. Written as DNA, the CDR3 is TGTGCCAGCAGCTCCAGCTCTGGGGCCAACGTCCTGACTTTC. Translation gives CASSSSSGANVLTF.

This clonotype was observed a few times. CDR3 in amino acids: CASTESATNEKLFF. The CDR3 DNA is TGCGCCAGCACCGAAAGCGCAACTAATGAAAAACTGTTTTTT. The chain carries TRBV5-1 and TRBJ1-4, with D unresolved. V was clipped by 6 bases and J by 0 bases, with 9 bases between them. This CDR3 has 14 residues. Germline V gene lookup returns CDR1 SGHRS and CDR2 YFSETQ.

This clonotype came up many times. CDR3 region: CASSFEGLGEQFF. CDR3 DNA: TGTGCCAGCAGCTTTGAGGGGCTGGGTGAGCAGTTCTTC. V gene TRBV5-4 combines with J gene TRBJ2-1; D possibly uses TRBD1 or TRBD2 (5 bases each). The germline CDR1 and CDR2 sequences are SGHNT and YYREEE (reference sequence). The CDR3 covers 13 residues. Trimming pared 2 bases from V and 9 bases from J, leaving 12 bases between. The full variable domain, its missing parts supplied by reference TRBV5-4 and TRBJ2-1, is ETGVTQSPTHLIKTRGQQVTLRCSSQSGHNTVSWYQQALGQGPQFIFQYYREEENGRGNFPPRFSGLQFPNYSSELNVNALELDDSALYLCASSFEGLGEQFFGPGTRLTVL.